One sample yielded the 9 T cell receptor beta chains listed below, sequenced in a study of cytomegalovirus exposure and HLA in healthy donors. This PCR relied on a set of 60 Vbeta primers and 13 Jbeta primers. Method: immunoSEQ multiplex PCR; TCRdb's copy keeps in-frame clones and lacks some. The sample has 85,000 to 100,000 clones, roughly 80% seen once. Sequencing was done on a sample of PBMCs. The receptors were sampled from a man between 60 and 75 years old in good health and CMV-seropositive.

The chain carries TRBV30 and TRBJ2-2; TRBD1 matches at 9 bases. This CDR3 contains 13 residues. J gave up 7 bases and V 5 bases, and 5 bases lay outside the gene matches. Germline values: CDR1 GTSNPN, CDR2 SVGIG (reference sequence). CDR3 region: CAWRTGEVGELFF. The CDR3 DNA reads as TGTGCCTGGCGGACAGGGGAGGTCGGGGAGCTGTTTTTT.

The chain recombines TRBV6-1 with TRBJ1-5, with D unclear. CDR1 is MNHNS and CDR2 is SASEGT in the germline V gene. The CDR3 length is 17 residues. The V end was cut by 5 bases, the J end by 0 bases, with 17 bases between. CDR3 region: CASSKDQAFGSNQPQHF. In DNA, the CDR3 is TGTGCCAGCAGTAAAGACCAGGCCTTTGGTAGCAATCAGCCCCAGCATTTT.

The DNA for the CDR3 is TGTGCCAGCAGCTTAATGATGGGGGGAGGCTACACCTTC. This codes for CASSLMMGGGYTF. J is TRBJ1-2 and V is TRBV7-3, with D tentatively TRBD1 (5 bases). With 1 base removed from V and 8 bases from J, the gap between germline ends came to 11 bases. The CDR3 runs 13 residues. From germline, CDR1 is SGHTA and CDR2 FQGTGA.

The V call is TRBV27, the J call TRBJ1-1, with TRBD1 as a possible D gene (5 bases). In germline, CDR1 is MNHEY, CDR2 SMNVEV (reference sequence). V was trimmed by 6 bases and J by 3 bases, leaving 17 bases between them. The CDR3 consists of 15 residues. CDR3 protein: CASRAITGGYTEAFF. The CDR3 bases are TGTGCCAGCAGGGCAATCACCGGGGGGTACACTGAAGCTTTCTTT.

J is TRBJ1-5 and V is TRBV18; D may be TRBD1 (5 bases). V was pared by 5 bases and J by 3 bases, with 17 bases between. Germline V gene data show CDR1 as KGHSH and CDR2 as LQKENI. The CDR3 extends over 16 amino acids. CDR3 sequence reads: CASSTGGANLNQPQHF. CDR3 bases: TGTGCCAGCTCAACGGGAGGGGCCAACCTCAATCAGCCCCAGCATTTT. The variable domain in full, with the rest retrieved from reference TRBV18 and TRBJ1-5, is NAGVMQNPRHLVRRRGQEARLRCSPMKGHSHVYWYRQLPEEGLKFMVYLQKENIIDESGMPKERFSAEFPKEGPSILRIQQVVRGDSAAYFCASSTGGANLNQPQHFGDGTRLSIL.

The V gene is TRBV5-4, the J gene TRBJ2-3; 10 bases align to TRBD2. Per germline, CDR1 SGHNT and CDR2 YYREEE (reference sequence). This CDR3 has 15 amino acids. V was clipped by 0 bases and J by 13 bases; unmatched bases: 11. The CDR3: CASSLDSGGLQSKYF. CDR3 sequence (DNA): TGTGCCAGCAGCTTGGATAGCGGGGGGCTTCAATCAAAGTATTTT.

This sequence joins TRBV6-1 and TRBJ2-1; perhaps TRBD2 as D (6 bases). This CDR3 contains 13 residues. The V gene lost 0 bases and the J gene lost 12 bases, with 12 bases spanning the gap. Germline V gene sequence: CDR1 MNHNS, CDR2 SASEGT. The CDR3 spells CASSEALRGGQFF. The CDR3 region has the DNA TGTGCCAGCAGTGAAGCTTTACGGGGAGGGCAGTTCTTC.

This clone showed up just once. The chain is built from TRBV7-3 and TRBJ2-7; 8 bases align to TRBD2. CDR3 length: 15 residues. Germline CDR1 SGHTA, CDR2 FQGTGA. J was trimmed by 3 bases and V by 1 base; bases with no gene match: 5. CDR3 loop: CASSLRAGDNYEQYF. The CDR3 DNA is TGTGCCAGCAGCTTAAGAGCGGGGGATAACTACGAGCAGTACTTC.

V usage is TRBV5-1 and J usage is TRBJ2-5; 7 bases fit TRBD1. After removal of 4 bases from V and 2 bases from J, the junction contained 5 bases not matched to a gene. Germline-derived CDR1 and CDR2 are SGHRS and YFSETQ. The CDR3 extends over 14 amino acids. CDR3 DNA: TGCGCCAGCAGCCAACAGGGGACACAAGAGACCCAGTACTTC. As protein: CASSQQGTQETQYF.